These T cell receptor beta chains were read from a single sample in a study of blood T cell repertoires in COVID-19. Sequencing was performed with immunoSEQ multiplex PCR; in TCRdb, only in-frame clones are kept and a portion is missing. The sample consists of about 150,000 clones, 83% of them appearing once. The sample taken for sequencing was peripheral blood. All receptors come from a woman aged 60-70 years with COVID-19, enrolled during active disease. The CDR3 runs from the conserved cysteine through the conserved F or W. The order of the fields is D gene, V gene, CDR3 length, J gene, clone size, CDR3 protein, CDR3 DNA. A D gene is named only where the DNA matches it firmly. Part of the rows lack a size; the others show once, few, many or a class for expanded clones.

>NA|TRBV3-1/TRBV3-2|13|TRBJ1-2|NA
CASSPLGRYGYTF
TGTGCCAGCAGCCCTCTGGGGCGATATGGCTACACCTTC
>NA|TRBV4-1|16|TRBJ1-2|NA
CASSQFARASNYGYTF
TGCGCCAGCAGCCAATTCGCCCGAGCCTCTAACTATGGCTACACCTTC
>NA|TRBV19|15|TRBJ1-2|NA
CASSILRASRLGYTF
TGTGCCAGTAGTATCTTGAGGGCAAGTCGGCTTGGCTACACCTTC
>NA|TRBV24-1|16|TRBJ1-2|few
CATSDPTRGHNYGYTF
TGTGCCACCAGTGATCCTACCAGGGGACATAACTATGGCTACACCTTC
>TRBD1|TRBV27|15|TRBJ1-2|NA
CASSSNRGGMLGYTF
TGTGCCAGCAGTTCAAACAGGGGGGGTATGTTGGGCTACACCTTC
>NA|TRBV7-2|16|TRBJ1-3|NA
CASSLGGLSSGNTIYF
TGTGCCAGCAGCTTAGGGGGACTTTCCTCTGGAAACACCATATATTTT
>TRBD1|TRBV7-9|16|TRBJ1-1|once
CASSSSGTGKNTEAFF
TGTGCCAGCAGCTCCTCCGGGACAGGAAAGAACACTGAAGCTTTCTTT
>TRBD1|TRBV29-1|14|TRBJ1-5|NA
CSVLQGGSGQPQHF
TGCAGCGTTCTCCAGGGGGGTAGTGGGCAGCCCCAGCATTTT
>NA|TRBV3-1/TRBV3-2|15|TRBJ2-5|NA
CASSQGQLTQETQYF
TGTGCCAGCAGCCAAGGACAGTTGACACAAGAGACCCAGTACTTC
>NA|TRBV6-6|13|TRBJ1-2|NA
CASTLRGGSGYTF
TGTGCCAGCACGCTCAGGGGCGGGAGTGGCTACACCTTC
>NA|TRBV11-3|14|TRBJ2-1|few
CASSSGQSFNEQFF
TGTGCCAGCAGTTCTGGACAGTCCTTCAATGAGCAGTTCTTC
>TRBD2|TRBV19|17|TRBJ2-3|NA
CASRTSGRGAYTDTQYF
TGTGCCAGCCGGACTAGCGGGAGGGGAGCTTACACAGATACGCAGTATTTT
>NA|TRBV11-3|13|TRBJ2-1|NA
CASSSTPAGEQFF
TGTGCCAGCAGCTCTACTCCAGCGGGTGAGCAGTTCTTC
>NA|TRBV18|13|TRBJ1-1|NA
CASSPLRDTEAFF
TGTGCCAGCTCACCACTTCGGGACACTGAAGCTTTCTTT
>TRBD1|TRBV3-1/TRBV3-2|14|TRBJ2-7|few
CASSWDSRRSEQYF
TGTGCCAGCAGCTGGGACAGCCGTCGGAGCGAGCAGTACTTC
>NA|TRBV6-5|11|TRBJ2-7|NA
CATRGSYEQYF
TGTGCCACCCGGGGGAGCTACGAGCAGTACTTC
>NA|TRBV19|13|TRBJ1-1|NA
CASSRAPGDEAFF
TGTGCCAGTAGTAGGGCCCCGGGGGATGAAGCTTTCTTT
>TRBD1|TRBV19|13|TRBJ1-5|NA
CASSLDRAQPQHF
TGTGCCAGTAGTTTGGACAGGGCCCAGCCCCAGCATTTT
>TRBD2|TRBV7-7|15|TRBJ2-5|NA
CASSVSGDFQETQYF
TGTGCTAGCAGCGTAAGCGGGGATTTCCAAGAGACCCAGTACTTC
>NA|TRBV20-1|11|TRBJ1-2|once
CSAGGNYGYTF
TGCAGTGCCGGGGGGAACTATGGCTACACCTTC
>NA|TRBV6-6|14|TRBJ1-4|NA
CASSPTVLNEKLFF
TGTGCCAGCAGCCCGACAGTTCTTAATGAAAAACTGTTTTTT
>TRBD2|TRBV7-8|15|TRBJ2-2|NA
CASRTSGSNTGELFF
TGTGCCAGCAGAACAAGCGGGAGCAACACCGGGGAGCTGTTTTTT
>NA|TRBV12-3/TRBV12-4|13|TRBJ1-2|NA
CASRTGFWSGYTF
TGTGCCAGCAGAACAGGGTTCTGGAGCGGCTACACCTTC
>NA|TRBV7-2|15|TRBJ1-2|NA
CASSLAGPGVYGYTF
TGTGCCAGCAGCTTAGCGGGGCCAGGGGTCTATGGCTACACCTTC
>NA|TRBV5-4|15|TRBJ1-1|NA
CASSPPTGRGTEAFF
TGTGCCAGCAGCCCCCCGACGGGTCGGGGCACTGAAGCTTTCTTT
>TRBD1|TRBV4-1|15|TRBJ1-1|NA
CASSQADRDRTEAFF
TGCGCCAGCAGCCAAGCGGACAGGGATCGCACTGAAGCTTTCTTT
>TRBD2|TRBV5-6|15|TRBJ2-3|NA
CASSLTSGSTDTQYF
TGTGCCAGCAGCCTGACTAGCGGGAGTACAGATACGCAGTATTTT
>TRBD1|TRBV27|14|TRBJ1-6|NA
CASTWTGVNSPLHF
TGTGCCAGCACCTGGACAGGGGTTAATTCACCCCTCCACTTT
>NA|TRBV19|14|TRBJ2-5|NA
CASSISGIQETQYF
TGTGCCAGTAGTATCTCCGGGATCCAAGAGACCCAGTACTTC
>TRBD1|TRBV7-9|15|TRBJ1-6|NA
CASSPIGTANSPLHF
TGTGCCAGCAGCCCCATAGGGACAGCCAATTCACCCCTCCACTTT
>NA|TRBV5-6|14|TRBJ1-1|once
CASSPRGWNTEAFF
TGTGCCAGCAGCCCTAGGGGTTGGAACACTGAAGCTTTCTTT
>TRBD2|TRBV5-4|16|TRBJ2-2|NA
CASSLAGGPGTGELFF
TGTGCCAGCAGCTTAGCGGGAGGGCCCGGCACCGGGGAGCTGTTTTTT
>TRBD2|TRBV27|15|TRBJ2-1|NA
CASSLIAGDYNEQFF
TGTGCCAGCAGTTTGATAGCGGGAGACTACAATGAGCAGTTCTTC
>TRBD1|TRBV3-1/TRBV3-2|17|TRBJ1-5|NA
CASSQGDRGFSNQPQHF
TGTGCCAGCAGCCAAGGGGACAGGGGGTTTAGCAATCAGCCCCAGCATTTT
>TRBD2|TRBV7-9|16|TRBJ2-5|NA
CASSLVGGTREETQYF
TGTGCCAGCAGCTTAGTAGGGGGGACTAGAGAAGAGACCCAGTACTTC
>NA|TRBV6-1|15|TRBJ2-1|NA
CASSDRGVSVNEQFF
TGTGCCAGCAGTGACAGGGGCGTCAGCGTGAATGAGCAGTTCTTC
>TRBD2|TRBV6-6|15|TRBJ2-7|NA
CASSYPTSGRYEQYF
TGTGCCAGCAGTTACCCGACTAGCGGGAGATACGAGCAGTACTTC
>NA|TRBV5-1|13|TRBJ1-1|NA
CASSLGQDAEAFF
TGCGCCAGCAGCCTCGGACAAGACGCTGAAGCTTTCTTT
>TRBD1|TRBV5-1|14|TRBJ1-1|once
CASSSQGAMGEAFF
TGCGCCAGCAGCTCACAGGGGGCAATGGGTGAAGCTTTCTTT
>TRBD1|TRBV3-1/TRBV3-2|16|TRBJ2-5|NA
CASSQEVWDSKETQYF
TGTGCCAGCAGCCAAGAAGTGTGGGACAGTAAGGAGACCCAGTACTTC
>NA|TRBV6-6|15|TRBJ2-1|NA
CASSFPLGLNHEQFF
TGTGCCAGCAGCTTCCCTCTTGGACTAAACCATGAGCAGTTCTTC
>TRBD1|TRBV6-1|17|TRBJ1-6|NA
CASSVSTGSSYNSPLHF
TGTGCCAGCAGTGTATCGACAGGGAGCTCCTATAATTCACCCCTCCACTTT
>TRBD1|TRBV13|14|TRBJ1-2|NA
CASSARTGSYGYTF
TGTGCCAGCAGCGCACGGACAGGTTCCTATGGCTACACCTTC
>NA|TRBV5-1|13|TRBJ1-6|NA
CASSLAGYSPLHF
TGCGCCAGCAGCTTGGCAGGATATTCACCCCTCCACTTT
>TRBD1|TRBV10-3|14|TRBJ2-2|NA
CAIRRQGVTGELFF
TGTGCCATCAGGCGACAGGGGGTCACCGGGGAGCTGTTTTTT